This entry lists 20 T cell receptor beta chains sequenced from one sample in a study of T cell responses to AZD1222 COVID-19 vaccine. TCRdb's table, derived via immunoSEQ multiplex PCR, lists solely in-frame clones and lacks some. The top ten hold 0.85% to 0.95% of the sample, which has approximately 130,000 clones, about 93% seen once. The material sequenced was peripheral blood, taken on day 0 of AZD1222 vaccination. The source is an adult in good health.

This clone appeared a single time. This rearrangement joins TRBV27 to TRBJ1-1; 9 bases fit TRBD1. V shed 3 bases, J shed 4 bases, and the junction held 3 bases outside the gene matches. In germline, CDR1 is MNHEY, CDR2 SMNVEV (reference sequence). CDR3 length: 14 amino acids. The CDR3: CASSLLGQGTEAFF. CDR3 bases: TGTGCCAGCAGTTTGTTGGGACAGGGCACTGAAGCTTTCTTT.

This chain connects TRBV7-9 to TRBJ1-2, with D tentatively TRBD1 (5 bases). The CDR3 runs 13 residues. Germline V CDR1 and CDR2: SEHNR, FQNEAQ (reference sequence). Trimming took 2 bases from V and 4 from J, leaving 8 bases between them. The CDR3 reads CASSLMTAYGYTF. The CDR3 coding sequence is TGTGCCAGCAGCTTAATGACAGCCTATGGCTACACCTTC.

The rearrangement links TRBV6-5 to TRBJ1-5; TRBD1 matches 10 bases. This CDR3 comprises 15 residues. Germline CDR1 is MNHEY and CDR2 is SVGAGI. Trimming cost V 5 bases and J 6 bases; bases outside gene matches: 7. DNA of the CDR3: TGTGCCAGCAGTCTTGACAGGGGGCTGGGTCAGCCCCAGCATTTT. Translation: CASSLDRGLGQPQHF.

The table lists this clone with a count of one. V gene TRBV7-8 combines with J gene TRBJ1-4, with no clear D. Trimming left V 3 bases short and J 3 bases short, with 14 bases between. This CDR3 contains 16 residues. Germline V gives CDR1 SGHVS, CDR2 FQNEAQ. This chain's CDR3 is CASSFTTFLSNEKLFF. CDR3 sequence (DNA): TGTGCCAGCAGCTTTACAACCTTCCTATCTAATGAAAAACTGTTTTTT.

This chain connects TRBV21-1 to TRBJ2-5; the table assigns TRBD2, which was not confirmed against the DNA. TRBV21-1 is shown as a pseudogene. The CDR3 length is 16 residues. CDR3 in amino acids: CASSKVGSGGMETQYF. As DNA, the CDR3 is TGTGCCAGCAGCAAAGTAGGTAGCGGGGGGATGGAGACCCAGTACTTC.

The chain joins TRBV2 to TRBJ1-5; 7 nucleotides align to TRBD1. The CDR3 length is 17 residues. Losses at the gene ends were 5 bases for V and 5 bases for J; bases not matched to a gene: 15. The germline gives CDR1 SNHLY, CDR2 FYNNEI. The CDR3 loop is CASSRLIPQGNDQPQHF. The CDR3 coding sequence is TGTGCCAGCAGTCGGTTGATCCCACAGGGGAACGATCAGCCCCAGCATTTT.

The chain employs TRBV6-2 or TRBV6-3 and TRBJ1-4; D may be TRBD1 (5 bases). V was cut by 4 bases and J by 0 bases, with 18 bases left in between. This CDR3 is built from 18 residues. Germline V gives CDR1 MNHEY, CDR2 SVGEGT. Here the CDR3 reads CASSSGTGRSTTNEKLFF. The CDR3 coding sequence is TGTGCCAGCAGTTCCGGGACGGGCCGAAGTACAACTAATGAAAAACTGTTTTTT.

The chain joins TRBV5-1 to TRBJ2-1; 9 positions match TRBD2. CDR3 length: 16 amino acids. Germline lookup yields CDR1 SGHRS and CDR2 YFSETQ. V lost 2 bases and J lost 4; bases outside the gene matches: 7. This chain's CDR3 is CASSFRPSGVYNEQFF. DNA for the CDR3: TGCGCCAGCAGCTTTCGGCCTAGCGGGGTTTACAATGAGCAGTTCTTC.

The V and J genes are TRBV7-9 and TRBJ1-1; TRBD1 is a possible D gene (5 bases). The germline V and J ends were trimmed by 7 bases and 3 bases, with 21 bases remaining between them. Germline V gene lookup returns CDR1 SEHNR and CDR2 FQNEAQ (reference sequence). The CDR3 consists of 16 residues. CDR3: CASTPTDSARDTEAFF. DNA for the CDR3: TGTGCCAGCACCCCGACAGACTCTGCCCGGGACACTGAAGCTTTCTTT. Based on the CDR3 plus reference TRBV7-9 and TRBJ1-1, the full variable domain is DTGVSQNPRHKITKRGQNVTFRCDPISEHNRLYWYRQTLGQGPEFLTYFQNEAQLEKSRLLSDRFSAERPKGSFSTLEIQRTEQGDSAMYLCASTPTDSARDTEAFFGQGTRLTVV.

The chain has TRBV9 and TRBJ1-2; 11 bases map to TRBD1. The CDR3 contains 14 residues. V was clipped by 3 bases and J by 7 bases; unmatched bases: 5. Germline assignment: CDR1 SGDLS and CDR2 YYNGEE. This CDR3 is CASSGTGGTGGYTF. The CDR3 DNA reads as TGTGCCAGCAGCGGGACAGGGGGCACGGGTGGCTACACCTTC.

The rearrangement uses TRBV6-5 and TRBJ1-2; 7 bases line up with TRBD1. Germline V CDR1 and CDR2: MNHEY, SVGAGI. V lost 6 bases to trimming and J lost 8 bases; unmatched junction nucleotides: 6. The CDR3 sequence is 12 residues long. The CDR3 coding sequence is TGTGCCAGCAGCCGGGACAGTGAGGGCTACACCTTC. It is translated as CASSRDSEGYTF.

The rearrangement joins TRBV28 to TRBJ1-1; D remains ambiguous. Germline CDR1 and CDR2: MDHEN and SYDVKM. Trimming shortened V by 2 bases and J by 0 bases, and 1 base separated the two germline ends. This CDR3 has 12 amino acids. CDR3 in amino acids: CASSLMNTEAFF. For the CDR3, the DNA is TGTGCCAGCAGTTTAATGAACACTGAAGCTTTCTTT.

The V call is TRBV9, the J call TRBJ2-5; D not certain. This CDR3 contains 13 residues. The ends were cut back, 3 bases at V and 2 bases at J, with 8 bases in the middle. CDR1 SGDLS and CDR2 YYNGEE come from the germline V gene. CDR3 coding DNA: TGTGCCAGCAGCGGAGTAGATCAAGAGACCCAGTACTTC. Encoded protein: CASSGVDQETQYF. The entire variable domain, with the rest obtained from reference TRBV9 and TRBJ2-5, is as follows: DSGVTQTPKHLITATGQRVTLRCSPRSGDLSVYWYQQSLDQGLQFLIQYYNGEERAKGNILERFSAQQFPDLHSELNLSSLELGDSALYFCASSGVDQETQYFGPGTRLLVL.

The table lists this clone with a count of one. The DNA of the CDR3 is TGTGCCAGCAGTTCCTCTGATGGTCTAGCCAAAAACATTCAGTACTTC. This codes for CASSSSDGLAKNIQYF. The chain uses TRBV27 and TRBJ2-4; D gene uncertain. This CDR3 has 16 residues. CDR1 MNHEY and CDR2 SMNVEV come from the germline V gene (reference sequence). V dropped 4 bases and J dropped 0 bases, with 13 bases sitting between them.

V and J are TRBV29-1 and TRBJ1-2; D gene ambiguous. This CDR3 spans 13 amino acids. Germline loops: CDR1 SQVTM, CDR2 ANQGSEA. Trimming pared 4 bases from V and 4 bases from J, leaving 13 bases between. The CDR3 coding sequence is TGCAGCGTTGGTTTGGGCATCCTCTATGGCTACACCTTC. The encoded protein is CSVGLGILYGYTF.

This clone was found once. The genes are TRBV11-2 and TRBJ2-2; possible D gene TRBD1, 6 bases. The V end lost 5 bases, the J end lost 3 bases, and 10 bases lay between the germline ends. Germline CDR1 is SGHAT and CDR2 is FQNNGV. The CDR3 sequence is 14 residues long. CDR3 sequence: CASSQGWDTGELFF. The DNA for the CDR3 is TGTGCCAGCAGCCAGGGGTGGGACACCGGGGAGCTGTTTTTT.

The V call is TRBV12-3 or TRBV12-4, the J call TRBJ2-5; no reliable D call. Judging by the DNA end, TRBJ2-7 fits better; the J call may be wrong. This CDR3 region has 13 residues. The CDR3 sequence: CASSLGPGDEQYF. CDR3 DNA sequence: TGTGCCAGCAGTTTGGGTCCGGGCGACGAGCAGTACTTC.

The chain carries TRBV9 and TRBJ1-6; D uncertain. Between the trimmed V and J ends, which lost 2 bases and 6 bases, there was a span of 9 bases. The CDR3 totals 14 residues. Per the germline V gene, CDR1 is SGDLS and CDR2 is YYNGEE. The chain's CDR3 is CASSVGPFNSPLHF. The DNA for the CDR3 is TGTGCCAGCAGCGTCGGGCCCTTTAATTCACCCCTCCACTTT. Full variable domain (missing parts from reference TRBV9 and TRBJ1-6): DSGVTQTPKHLITATGQRVTLRCSPRSGDLSVYWYQQSLDQGLQFLIQYYNGEERAKGNILERFSAQQFPDLHSELNLSSLELGDSALYFCASSVGPFNSPLHFGNGTRLTVT.

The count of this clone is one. The CDR3 loop is CASSSGQNTEAFF. The CDR3 DNA reads as TGTGCCAGCAGTTCTGGACAGAACACTGAAGCTTTCTTT. The chain joins TRBV6-5 to TRBJ1-1, with a possible D match to TRBD1 (5 bases). V was cut by 4 bases and J by 1 base, with 7 bases left in between. The CDR3 is 13 amino acids. The germline gives CDR1 MNHEY, CDR2 SVGAGI.

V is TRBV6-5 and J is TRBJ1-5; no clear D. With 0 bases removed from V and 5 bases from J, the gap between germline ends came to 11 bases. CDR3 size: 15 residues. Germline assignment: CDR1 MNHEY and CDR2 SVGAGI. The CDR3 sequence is CASSYSPAGDQPQHF. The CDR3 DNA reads TGTGCCAGCAGTTACTCGCCAGCCGGGGATCAGCCCCAGCATTTT.